One and the same sample provided the 16 T cell receptor beta chains below, sequenced in a study of blood T cells in healthy people across ages. Alongside a J-beta primer mix, a sample-barcoded 5' primer served in a second PCR lasting about 7 to 12 cycles. One entry per CDR3 protein results from TCRdb running MiXCR on the 5' RACE reads. The repertoire holds under 800,000 distinct CDR3 sequences, about 42% seen once, with 20% to 25% in the top ten. Sequencing used blood. The receptors here all came from a woman in her fifties or sixties in good health.

Of note for this clonotype: This may stem from a read error, because a much larger clone lies one nucleotide away. The J gene is TRBJ2-1, the V gene TRBV7-9, with 8 nucleotides matching TRBD2. The J call is doubtful: the DNA matches TRBJ2-7 better. Germline-derived CDR1 and CDR2 are SEHNR and FQNEAQ (reference sequence). The CDR3 totals 15 residues. The CDR3 spells CASSRSGSSYNEQYF. For the CDR3, the DNA is TGTGCCAGCAGCAGGAGCGGGAGCTCCTACAATGAGCAGTACTTC.

This clonotype was seen once. The junction departs from germline at one end; a sequencing error may be responsible. CDR3 DNA sequence: TGTACCAGCAGCCAATTGGACAGGGACTTCAACATTCAGTACTTC. Protein product: CTSSQLDRDFNIQYF. V is TRBV14 and J is TRBJ2-4, with TRBD1 matching over 8 bases. Germline V gives CDR1 SGHDN, CDR2 FVKESK. The CDR3 covers 15 residues.

The chain links TRBV29-1 to TRBJ1-5; TRBD1 agrees at 8 bases. With V trimmed by 6 bases and J by 2 bases, 6 bases remained unmatched. This CDR3 comprises 14 residues. Germline-derived CDR1 and CDR2 are SQVTM and ANQGSEA. CDR3 in amino acids: CSVKTGDGNQPQHF. The CDR3 nucleotides read TGCAGCGTCAAGACAGGGGATGGCAATCAGCCCCAGCATTTT.

In its sample, this clonotype was seen many times. CDR3 coding DNA: TGTGCCAGCAGCTTAGTCGGCCAGACCCAGTACTTC. It specifies CASSLVGQTQYF. V gene TRBV7-2 combines with J gene TRBJ2-5; D is unresolved. Germline CDR1 reads SGHTA; CDR2 reads FQGNSA. V was pared by 1 base and J by 6 bases, with 6 bases between. This CDR3 is built from 12 residues.

The chain joins TRBV12-3 or TRBV12-4 to TRBJ1-1, with D tentatively TRBD1 (5 bases). Trimming stripped 4 bases from V and 0 bases from J, with 9 bases between. CDR3 size: 14 residues. Written as DNA, the CDR3 is TGTGCCAGCAGTTGGGGCAGACTGAACACTGAAGCTTTCTTT. Protein product: CASSWGRLNTEAFF.

This chain uses TRBV6-2 or TRBV6-3 with TRBJ2-7; no clear D. With 5 bases removed from V and 2 bases from J, the gap between germline ends came to 7 bases. Germline V gene sequence: CDR1 MNHEY, CDR2 SVGEGT. CDR3 length: 12 amino acids. CDR3 coding DNA: TGTGCCAGCAGTATGGCCACCTACGAGCAGTACTTC. It codes for CASSMATYEQYF.

This clonotype was seen a handful of times. This sequence joins TRBV7-2 and TRBJ2-1; 8 bases agree with TRBD2. The junction had 7 bases not matched to a gene; V was cut back by 2 bases and J by 7 bases. Germline CDR1 and CDR2: SGHTA and FQGNSA. The CDR3 consists of 15 residues. The CDR3 nucleotides are TGTGCCAGCAGCTTATCCGGGAGGGCCGGGAATGAGCAGTTCTTC. This gives the protein CASSLSGRAGNEQFF.

The chain combines TRBV6-2 or TRBV6-3 with TRBJ2-5, with TRBD1 identical over 7 bases. TRBJ2-7 matches the DNA end more closely, so the J call is doubtful. From germline, CDR1 is MNHEY and CDR2 SVGEGT. This CDR3 spans 13 amino acids. The CDR3 DNA follows: TGTGCCAGCGGAACAGGGGAATCTTACGAGCAGTACTTC. It encodes CASGTGESYEQYF.

The V gene is TRBV20-1, the J gene TRBJ2-4; D gene unclear. The assigned J gene may be wrong: the sequence end matches TRBJ2-5 better. The CDR3 contains 13 residues. Germline assignment: CDR1 DFQATT and CDR2 SNEGSKA (reference sequence). The CDR3 bases are TGCAGTGCTAGACTACCACCTACGGAGACCCAGTACTTC. The encoded protein is CSARLPPTETQYF.

Only a few counts were recorded for this clonotype. V usage is TRBV6-4 and J usage is TRBJ1-5; D gene unclear. Per the germline V gene, CDR1 is MRHNA and CDR2 is SNTAGT. There are 10 residues in the CDR3. Trimming took 9 bases from V and 6 from J, leaving 6 bases between them. The CDR3 nucleotides are TGTGCCAGACCCTCTCAGCCCCAGCATTTT. This codes for CARPSQPQHF.

This clonotype was recorded only once. A much larger clone lies a single base off, so this may be a read error. The genes are TRBV4-2 and TRBJ1-2, with unresolved D. Germline V gene sequence: CDR1 LGHNA, CDR2 YNFKEQ. This CDR3 spans 15 amino acids. The CDR3 loop reads CASSQDFASLFGCTF. As DNA, the CDR3 is TGTGCCAGCAGCCAAGATTTTGCCAGTCTTTTTGGCTGCACCTTC.

This chain joins TRBV20-1 and TRBJ2-5; no clear D. The tail of the sequence fits TRBJ2-1 better, so the J call may be wrong. Germline V gives CDR1 DFQATT, CDR2 SNEGSKA (reference sequence). This CDR3 is built from 16 residues. The chain's CDR3 is CSARGAGGPVQETQFF. CDR3 coding DNA: TGCAGTGCTAGAGGGGCAGGTGGGCCAGTACAAGAGACCCAGTTCTTC.

The V and J genes are TRBV13 and TRBJ2-1; tentatively, D is TRBD1 or TRBD2 (5 bases each). This CDR3 is 16 amino acids long. The V end lost 4 bases, the J end lost 8 bases, and 21 bases lay between the germline ends. Germline values: CDR1 PRHDT, CDR2 FYEKMQ (reference sequence). The DNA of the CDR3 is TGTGCCAGCAGCTCCGAGGGGCGAGCGGATAAGGATGAGCAGTTCTTC. Translation: CASSSEGRADKDEQFF. Based on the CDR3 plus reference TRBV13 and TRBJ2-1, the full variable domain is AAGVIQSPRHLIKEKRETATLKCYPIPRHDTVYWYQQGPGQDPQFLISFYEKMQSDKGSIPDRFSAQQFSDYHSELNMSSLELGDSALYFCASSSEGRADKDEQFFGPGTRLTVL.

The chain employs TRBV6-2 or TRBV6-3 and TRBJ1-5; D gene ambiguous. With 5 bases removed from V and 7 bases from J, the gap between germline ends came to 15 bases. This CDR3 contains 14 residues. Germline-derived CDR1 and CDR2 are MNHEY and SVGEGT. The CDR3 nucleotides are TGTGCCAGCAGTGACGCGAGTGTCTTACAGCCCCAGCATTTT. Translating gives CASSDASVLQPQHF.

The chain uses TRBV5-1 and TRBJ2-3; D is unclear. Trimming stripped 3 bases from V and 5 bases from J, with 10 bases between. This CDR3 region has 13 residues. Per germline, CDR1 SGHRS and CDR2 YFSETQ. The CDR3 protein is CASSWNIRDTQYF. In nucleotides, the CDR3 is TGCGCCAGCAGCTGGAATATAAGAGATACGCAGTATTTT.

The chain uses TRBV20-1 and TRBJ2-7; no definite D call. The CDR3 has 14 amino acids. Per germline, CDR1 DFQATT and CDR2 SNEGSKA (reference sequence). Trimming cost V 0 bases and J 2 bases, with 11 bases left between them. The CDR3 bases are TGCAGTGCTAGAGACATGCAGGAAGCCTACGAGCAGTACTTC. Translated: CSARDMQEAYEQYF.